The next 25 T cell receptor beta chains were all read from a single sample in a study of T cells in localized non-small cell lung cancer. Clones were read by immunoSEQ multiplex PCR, and TCRdb kept only the in-frame ones, dropping some. The sample includes roughly 16,000 clones, around 88% of them seen just once. Source: peripheral blood, taken before any cancer treatment. The origin of the receptors is a male donor aged 60 or older with stage III lung adenocarcinoma.

This clone came up a few times. The chain recombines TRBV27 with TRBJ1-2; D may be TRBD1 (5 bases). Trimming took off 2 bases at V and 4 bases at J, with 17 bases between the two ends. Germline V lookup: CDR1 MNHEY, CDR2 SMNVEV (reference sequence). The CDR3 contains 16 residues. The CDR3: CASSLRGVEGSYGYTF. The DNA for the CDR3 is TGTGCCAGCAGTTTACGGGGAGTTGAGGGGTCCTATGGCTACACCTTC.

The rearrangement links TRBV6-1 to TRBJ2-1, with 14 bases lining up with TRBD2. Germline CDR1 reads MNHNS; CDR2 reads SASEGT. The CDR3 covers 16 residues. Trimming took 2 bases from V and 9 from J; bases not matched to a gene: 6. In DNA, the CDR3 is TGTGCCAGCAGTGAAACCCGGACTAGCGGGGGGTCTGAGCAGTTCTTC. It translates to CASSETRTSGGSEQFF.

This rearrangement joins TRBV21-1 to TRBJ1-2. TRBV21-1 corresponds to a pseudogene. This CDR3 comprises 17 residues. Here the CDR3 reads CASSSQGREQGDYGYTF. The CDR3, as DNA: TGTGCCAGCAGCAGCCAGGGGAGGGAACAGGGCGACTATGGCTACACCTTC.

The gene calls are TRBV6-6 and TRBJ1-2; possibly TRBD1 for D (5 bases). From germline, CDR1 is MNHNY and CDR2 SVGAGI (reference sequence). Between the trimmed V and J ends, which lost 8 bases and 0 bases, there was a span of 13 bases. The CDR3 consists of 14 residues. The CDR3 region is CASGGRGANYGYTF. The DNA for the CDR3 is TGTGCCAGCGGGGGTAGGGGAGCTAACTATGGCTACACCTTC.

The rearrangement joins TRBV7-9 to TRBJ1-2, with D hard to call. Trimming shortened V by 7 bases and J by 6 bases, and 21 bases separated the two germline ends. CDR1 and CDR2 (germline): SEHNR, FQNEAQ (reference sequence). This CDR3 has 15 residues. CDR3 loop: CASTPTPGDGDGYTF. As DNA, the CDR3 is TGTGCCAGCACCCCCACCCCCGGGGATGGCGATGGCTACACCTTC.

The rearrangement joins TRBV9 to TRBJ2-4; D possibly corresponds to TRBD1 (5 bases). Per germline, CDR1 SGDLS and CDR2 YYNGEE. The V end was cut by 3 bases, the J end by 4 bases, with 5 bases between. The CDR3 covers 12 residues. In DNA, the CDR3 is TGTGCCAGCAGCGGACAGAAAAACATTCAGTACTTC. It codes for CASSGQKNIQYF. Complete variable domain (other parts from reference TRBV9 and TRBJ2-4): DSGVTQTPKHLITATGQRVTLRCSPRSGDLSVYWYQQSLDQGLQFLIQYYNGEERAKGNILERFSAQQFPDLHSELNLSSLELGDSALYFCASSGQKNIQYFGAGTRLSVL.

In regard to this clone: A junction boundary mismatches the germline segment, possibly from a read error. Other DNA sequences in the same sample also yield this CDR3. V and J are TRBV27 and TRBJ1-5; 9 bases are shared with TRBD1. Per the germline V gene, CDR1 is MNHEY and CDR2 is SMNVEV (reference sequence). CDR3 length: 16 amino acids. DNA of the CDR3: TGTGCCAGCAGTTTATCATCGGGGGACAGGGTTCAGCCCCAGCACTTT. This codes for CASSLSSGDRVQPQHF.

The chain carries TRBV5-1 and TRBJ2-3, with unresolved D. CDR1 and CDR2 from the germline V gene are SGHRS and YFSETQ. The V and J ends lost 5 bases and 0 bases respectively, with 16 bases between them. The CDR3 sequence is 16 residues long. DNA of the CDR3: TGCGCCAGCAGAGGTAGTGGCGAGTTGAGCACAGATACGCAGTATTTT. This gives the protein CASRGSGELSTDTQYF.

Only one count was recorded for this clone. CDR3 protein: CAGGGVTDTQYF. CDR3 coding DNA: TGTGCCGGGGGAGGGGTCACAGATACGCAGTATTTT. This sequence joins TRBV6-6 and TRBJ2-3; 7 bases match TRBD2. The CDR3 is 12 residues long. Trimming cost V 11 bases and J 2 bases; bases outside gene matches: 4. The germline V gene has CDR1 MNHNY and CDR2 SVGAGI (reference sequence).

The chain combines TRBV14 with TRBJ2-5; no reliable D call. V dropped 3 bases and J dropped 5 bases, with 1 base sitting between them. The germline gives CDR1 SGHDN, CDR2 FVKESK. This CDR3 is 10 amino acids long. The CDR3 region is CASSHETQYF. CDR3 nucleotides: TGTGCCAGCAGCCATGAGACCCAGTACTTC.

This clone was seen once. The chain recombines TRBV7-3 with TRBJ1-1; no definite D call. The CDR3 has 13 amino acids. Germline-derived CDR1 and CDR2 are SGHTA and FQGTGA. Trimming left V 2 bases short and J 1 base short, with 5 bases between. CDR3 sequence reads: CASSLFQNTEAFF. In DNA form, the CDR3 reads TGTGCCAGCAGCTTATTCCAGAACACTGAAGCTTTCTTT.

This clone has a handful of counts. V and J are TRBV19 and TRBJ2-6, with D hard to call. Germline lookup yields CDR1 LNHDA and CDR2 SQIVND (reference sequence). V dropped 3 bases and J dropped 2 bases, with 8 bases sitting between them. The CDR3 extends over 15 amino acids. CDR3 nucleotide sequence: TGTGCCAGTAGTATTTCGTGGACTGGGGCCAACGTCCTGACTTTC. This gives the protein CASSISWTGANVLTF.

This clone was seen a single time. This chain uses TRBV27 with TRBJ1-4; D uncertain. Trimming removed 6 bases from V and 0 bases from J, with 8 bases in between. CDR3 size: 14 residues. Germline CDR1 MNHEY, CDR2 SMNVEV (reference sequence). The CDR3 region has the DNA TGTGCCAGCAGCCACGGAGCAACTAATGAAAAACTGTTTTTT. Translated, it gives CASSHGATNEKLFF.

The chain employs TRBV10-2 and TRBJ1-2; 8 bases map to TRBD1. The CDR3 loop spans 14 amino acids. Trimming cost V 8 bases and J 7 bases; bases outside gene matches: 12. Germline assignment: CDR1 WSHSY and CDR2 SAAADI. CDR3 loop: CASDRSDRGLGYTF. The CDR3 DNA sequence: TGCGCCAGCGATCGGAGCGACAGGGGCCTTGGCTACACCTTC.

The V call is TRBV6-1, the J call TRBJ2-1; D not certain. V shed 3 bases and J shed 5 bases, with 14 bases lying between them. This CDR3 region has 15 residues. Per the germline V gene, CDR1 is MNHNS and CDR2 is SASEGT. This CDR3 is CASSDPGSRDNEQFF. The CDR3 DNA reads as TGTGCCAGCAGTGATCCCGGCTCCCGGGACAATGAGCAGTTCTTC.

The chain combines TRBV2 with TRBJ1-5; possibly TRBD1 for D (5 bases). With 10 bases removed from V and 5 bases from J, the gap between germline ends came to 21 bases. This CDR3 comprises 15 residues. The germline V gene encodes CDR1 SNHLY and CDR2 FYNNEI. CDR3 amino acids: CATSSTGGVYQPQHF. The CDR3 bases are TGTGCCACATCTTCCACAGGTGGGGTCTATCAGCCCCAGCATTTT.

V and J are TRBV27 and TRBJ1-1; D remains ambiguous. Germline assignment: CDR1 MNHEY and CDR2 SMNVEV (reference sequence). The CDR3 runs to 15 residues. Between the trimmed V and J ends, which lost 3 bases and 0 bases, there was a span of 11 bases. CDR3 loop: CASSFRTGMNTEAFF. Here the CDR3 DNA reads TGTGCCAGCAGTTTTCGCACGGGAATGAACACTGAAGCTTTCTTT.

The chain combines TRBV5-1 with TRBJ2-5; unclear D gene. Germline V gene sequence: CDR1 SGHRS, CDR2 YFSETQ. V was shortened by 10 bases and J by 4 bases, with 17 bases between the two germline ends. The CDR3 has 13 amino acids. The CDR3 DNA sequence: TGCGCCGCGCCGAATGGAAGGCCAGAGACCCAGTACTTC. Translated: CAAPNGRPETQYF.

The chain joins TRBV5-4 to TRBJ1-1; 11 bases agree with TRBD1. The germline V gene encodes CDR1 SGHNT and CDR2 YYREEE (reference sequence). The CDR3 loop spans 15 amino acids. The junction had 6 bases not matched to a gene; V was cut back by 4 bases and J by 4 bases. CDR3 protein: CASSPGQGAATEAFF. The CDR3 DNA reads TGTGCCAGCAGCCCTGGACAGGGGGCGGCCACTGAAGCTTTCTTT.

The chain uses TRBV6-1 and TRBJ2-5; no firm D call. CDR1 MNHNS and CDR2 SASEGT come from the germline V gene. The CDR3 totals 14 residues. V lost 4 bases to trimming and J lost 2 bases, with 11 bases between them. The CDR3 region is CASSAGQAQETQYF. The CDR3 bases are TGTGCCAGCAGTGCCGGGCAGGCGCAAGAGACCCAGTACTTC.

The chain couples TRBV2 to TRBJ1-5; D is uncertain. The germline V gene has CDR1 SNHLY and CDR2 FYNNEI. This CDR3 is built from 13 residues. V shed 8 bases and J shed 4 bases, with 12 bases lying between them. Here the CDR3 DNA reads TGTGCCAGCCGTTGGACGGCTAATCAGCCCCAGCATTTT. This gives the protein CASRWTANQPQHF.

The chain joins TRBV5-6 to TRBJ1-2; D possibly corresponds to TRBD1 (5 bases). V was cut by 1 base and J by 0 bases, with 10 bases left in between. This CDR3 comprises 15 residues. CDR1 is SGHDT and CDR2 is YYEEEE in the germline V gene. CDR3 bases: TGTGCCAGCAGCTTGATAGCAGGGTCTAACTATGGCTACACCTTC. Translating gives CASSLIAGSNYGYTF.

The V call is TRBV7-3, the J call TRBJ1-1; no reliable D call. The CDR3 totals 13 residues. CDR1 is SGHTA, CDR2 FQGTGA, per germline. V was cut by 5 bases and J by 7 bases, with 14 bases left in between. The CDR3 loop is CASSPQLGVEAFF. CDR3 DNA sequence: TGTGCCAGCAGCCCCCAGCTGGGAGTTGAAGCTTTCTTT.

V is TRBV18 and J is TRBJ2-5, with a weak D call TRBD1 (5 bases). Deletions cut 8 bases from V and 7 bases from J, with 14 bases between. The CDR3 is 12 amino acids. Germline V gene lookup returns CDR1 KGHSH and CDR2 LQKENI. CDR3 residues: CASRQPQGTQYF. CDR3 sequence (DNA): TGTGCCAGCCGCCAACCGCAGGGGACCCAGTACTTC. The whole variable domain, filled in from reference TRBV18 and TRBJ2-5, reads NAGVMQNPRHLVRRRGQEARLRCSPMKGHSHVYWYRQLPEEGLKFMVYLQKENIIDESGMPKERFSAEFPKEGPSILRIQQVVRGDSAAYFCASRQPQGTQYFGPGTRLLVL.

DNA of the CDR3: TGTGCCAGCAGGAAGGACGGCGGCGGTGAGCAGTACTTC. Protein: CASRKDGGGEQYF. This chain links TRBV6-1 with TRBJ2-7; D not certain. V shed 6 bases and J shed 7 bases, with 16 bases lying between them. The CDR3 covers 13 residues. Per the germline V gene, CDR1 is MNHNS and CDR2 is SASEGT.